This T cell receptor beta chain derives from a study of blood T cell repertoires in COVID-19. Study context: Sites across the United States, Italy and Spain contributed samples from acute and convalescent COVID-19.

The CDR3 totals 15 residues. From germline, CDR1 is LGHDT and CDR2 YNNKEL (reference sequence). V lost 0 bases and J lost 4, with 10 bases in between. Followed longitudinally, the Seattle patients had been enrolled during active infection. Profiling relied on immunoSEQ multiplex PCR, and the TCRdb table lists in-frame clones only, not all of them. The table has some 160,000 clones, 80% to 90% seen once. The receptor comes from a woman between 70 and 85 years old with COVID-19, enrolled during active disease. This chain uses TRBV3-1 (or the pseudogene TRBV3-2) with TRBJ1-5, with a weak D call TRBD1 (5 bases). Input material: peripheral blood. CDR3 nucleotide sequence: TGTGCCAGCAGCCAAGACCTCGGGGGAAATCAGCCCCAGCATTTT. As protein: CASSQDLGGNQPQHF.